The rows below give T cell receptor beta chains drawn from one sample of a study of blood T cell dynamics during melanoma immunotherapy. This table comes from immunoSEQ multiplex PCR, and its TCRdb copy is limited to in-frame clones, with some not included. Of approximately 25,000 clones listed, around nine tenths are singletons. The material sequenced was blood, taken from a patient treated with checkpoint blockade. These receptors all come from a human donor with melanoma. Both conserved end residues are part of each CDR3. The order of the fields is J gene, D gene, V gene, clone size, CDR3 DNA, CDR3 protein. A D gene is named only where the DNA matches it firmly. Size is omitted from some rows. Given values are once, few, many or a class for expanded clones.

TRBJ2-1,TRBD2,TRBV19,medium-sized,TGTGCCAGTAGCCAACCCCAACGGGAGGGCCGGTCCATCAATGAGCAGTTCTTC,CASSQPQREGRSINEQFF
TRBJ2-5,NA,TRBV19,NA,TGTGCCAGTAAACCGACAGCCAACCAAGAGACCCAGTACTTC,CASKPTANQETQYF
TRBJ1-2,TRBD1,TRBV6-1,NA,TGTGCCAGCAGACCCGGGACAGGGGGGAGGTATGGCTACACCTTC,CASRPGTGGRYGYTF
TRBJ1-3,NA,TRBV6-1,NA,TGTGCCAGCCGGCGGGCGTCTGGAAACACCATATATTTT,CASRRASGNTIYF
TRBJ1-2,TRBD1,TRBV9,NA,TGTGCCAGCAGCGAGGCTTCCCAGGGGGCGCCTAACTATGGCTACACCTTC,CASSEASQGAPNYGYTF
TRBJ2-7,NA,TRBV27,NA,TGTGCCAGCAGCCCCGCCGAAGGGACCTACGAGCAGTACTTC,CASSPAEGTYEQYF
TRBJ2-7,NA,TRBV7-9,NA,TGTGCCAGCAGCCCAAGAGGGGGGATCTCCTACGAGCAGTACTTC,CASSPRGGISYEQYF
TRBJ2-7,TRBD2,TRBV6-5,once,TGTGCCAGCAGTTACCGGGGCGGGGGAGAGCAGTACTTC,CASSYRGGGEQYF
TRBJ2-3,NA,TRBV29-1,NA,TGCAGCGTTGTTAAGTTAGGCCCAGATACGCAGTATTTT,CSVVKLGPDTQYF
TRBJ2-7,TRBD2,TRBV5-6,few,TGTGCCAGCAGCTTTCCGGGACTAGCCTACGAGCAGTACTTC,CASSFPGLAYEQYF
TRBJ2-2,NA,TRBV7-3,NA,TGTGCCAGCAGCTTAAGTTTACTCACCGGGGAGCTGTTTTTT,CASSLSLLTGELFF
TRBJ1-2,NA,TRBV11-2,NA,TGTGCCAGCAGCGCGGGACGGGAACTTTATGGCTACACCTTC,CASSAGRELYGYTF
TRBJ1-1,NA,TRBV29-1,NA,TGCAGCGTTGAATGGCTGGGAGGGAACACTGAAGCTTTCTTT,CSVEWLGGNTEAFF
TRBJ2-7,NA,TRBV9,NA,TGTGCCAGCAGCGGGGGACGCAACTCCTACGAGCAGTACTTC,CASSGGRNSYEQYF
TRBJ2-7,NA,TRBV11-2,NA,TGTGCCAGCAGCCATGGAAGATCCTACGAGCAGTACTTC,CASSHGRSYEQYF
TRBJ2-7,NA,TRBV27,NA,TGTGCCAGCAGCGACGTTTTGGGGACCTTCAACGAGCAGTACTTC,CASSDVLGTFNEQYF
TRBJ2-2,NA,TRBV27,NA,TGTGCCAGCAGTGGCTCTTACACCGGGGAGCTGTTTTTT,CASSGSYTGELFF
TRBJ2-7,NA,TRBV18,once,TGTGCCAGCTCACCTGCGTCCGTCGGTCGAGAGCAGTACTTC,CASSPASVGREQYF
TRBJ1-5,NA,TRBV15,NA,TGTGCCACCTCAGCGACAGTTTATAGCAATCAGCCCCAGCATTTT,CATSATVYSNQPQHF
TRBJ1-2,TRBD1,TRBV5-4,NA,TGTGCCAGCAGCCCGGGACAGGGGGTCAGCTATGGCTACACCTTC,CASSPGQGVSYGYTF
TRBJ2-4,NA,TRBV5-6,NA,TGTGCCAGCAGCTTGGCGACAGGTCTAGCCAAAAACATTCAGTACTTC,CASSLATGLAKNIQYF
TRBJ2-1,TRBD2,TRBV9,NA,TGTGCCAGCAGCTCCCTAGGGGGACCTAGCGGGAGGGCCCACAATGAGCAGTTCTTC,CASSSLGGPSGRAHNEQFF
TRBJ2-7,TRBD2,TRBV5-1,NA,TGCGCCAGCAGCGTGACCCAACTCGGACTAGCGGGCCACTACGAGCAGTACTTC,CASSVTQLGLAGHYEQYF
TRBJ2-1,NA,TRBV2,NA,TGTGCCAGCCGGATCTACAATGAGCAGTTCTTC,CASRIYNEQFF
TRBJ2-2,TRBD2,TRBV7-3,NA,TGTGCCAGCAGCGCCTTAGCGGGAGGTACCTCGAACACCGGGGAGCTGTTTTTT,CASSALAGGTSNTGELFF
TRBJ2-7,TRBD1,TRBV5-1,NA,TGCGCCAGCAGCAAAGGGACAGGGGGTGACGAGCAGTACTTC,CASSKGTGGDEQYF
TRBJ1-5,NA,TRBV9,NA,TGTGCCAGCAGCGTAGGTCCGGTGGACCAGCCCCAGCATTTT,CASSVGPVDQPQHF
TRBJ2-7,NA,TRBV6-1,NA,TGTGCCAGCGCCCTCGCAGGGGCCTACGAGCAGTACTTC,CASALAGAYEQYF
TRBJ2-5,TRBD1,TRBV19,NA,TGTGCCAGTAGCCACGGGACAGGGGAAGAGACCCAGTACTTC,CASSHGTGEETQYF
TRBJ1-1,NA,TRBV9,NA,TGTGCCAGCAGCGTAGCCCCATTTCGAGGGGAAGGAGCTGAAGCTTTCTTT,CASSVAPFRGEGAEAFF
TRBJ1-3,NA,TRBV7-7,NA,TGTGCTAGCAGCTTGGGACTCCCGAGCTCTGGAAACACCATATATTTT,CASSLGLPSSGNTIYF
TRBJ2-2,TRBD1,TRBV5-1,NA,TGCGCCAGCAGCTTAACAGGGGACACCGGGGAGCTGTTTTTT,CASSLTGDTGELFF
TRBJ2-2,TRBD2,TRBV15,NA,TGTGCCACCAGCAGAGCAAGGCTAGCGGGACGGACCGGGGAGCTGTTTTTT,CATSRARLAGRTGELFF
TRBJ2-6,NA,TRBV15,NA,TGTGCCACCAGCAGAGCTGCTGGGGCCAACGTCCTGACTTTC,CATSRAAGANVLTF
TRBJ2-1,TRBD2,TRBV19,NA,TGTGCCAGTAGTGTTAGCGGGAGCGTTGAGCAGTTCTTC,CASSVSGSVEQFF
TRBJ1-5,NA,TRBV5-6,NA,TGTGCCAGCAGCTTGGCGTGGGGCAATCAGCCCCAGCATTTT,CASSLAWGNQPQHF
TRBJ1-2,NA,TRBV19,NA,TGTGCCAGTAGTATCCGTCCGGGACAACGGTATGGCTACACCTTC,CASSIRPGQRYGYTF
TRBJ2-1,TRBD2,TRBV10-3,NA,TGTGCCATCAGTGGCCCAAATAGCGGGATCTCCTACAATGAGCAGTTCTTC,CAISGPNSGISYNEQFF
TRBJ1-2,TRBD1,TRBV5-6,NA,TGTGCCAGCAGCTTGTTAACAGGGGAAGGAGGCTACACCTTC,CASSLLTGEGGYTF
TRBJ2-7,TRBD1,TRBV5-1,NA,TGCGCCAGCATGGTCGCGACAGGGTTTCCCTACGAGCAGTACTTC,CASMVATGFPYEQYF
TRBJ1-1,TRBD1,TRBV28,NA,TGTGCCAGCAGGCCGGCCTCGACAGGGAGGGCTGAAGCTTTCTTT,CASRPASTGRAEAFF